The TCR beta chain under discussion was sequenced for a study of OX40 agonist ivuxolimab in advanced cancers. This CDR3 has 16 residues. Germline-derived CDR1 and CDR2 are MNHNS and SASEGT. V lost 4 bases, J lost 4 bases, and 17 bases lay in between. The protocol was immunoSEQ multiplex PCR, while the TCRdb copy is restricted to in-frame clones and leaves out a portion. The sample carries some 45,000 clones, roughly 79% recorded once. Material: CD4+ or CD8+ T cells sorted from blood, obtained in a trial of the OX40 agonist ivuxolimab. This receptor was identified in an adult with an advanced solid tumor such as melanoma, head and neck, liver or kidney cancer. The chain recombines TRBV6-1 with TRBJ2-1; possible D gene TRBD1, 6 bases. The CDR3 nucleotides read TGTGCCAGCAGTGGAAGAGGCAGGGGTGTATACAATGAGCAGTTCTTC. It translates to CASSGRGRGVYNEQFF.